This TCR beta chain stems from a study of shared clonotypes between healthy human individuals. The donors, healthy adults who were HIV-negative, had experienced no recent acute infections or vaccinations. Repertoires were generated with immunoSEQ multiplex PCR, while TCRdb's copy carries only in-frame clones and drops some. This sample has 1,100,000 or so clones, with around 78% found just once. With 5 bases removed from V and 0 bases from J, the gap between germline ends came to 15 bases. The CDR3 runs to 16 residues. Germline V gene lookup returns CDR1 SGDLS and CDR2 YYNGEE. The receptor was derived from a man aged 18 to 29 in good health. Some clones in this sample may be carry-over from other donors' samples. This chain links TRBV9 with TRBJ2-1, with TRBD1 as a possible D gene (7 bases). Material for sequencing was memory CD4+ T cells from PBMCs. Subset: CD45RA-negative fraction. The CDR3 sequence: CASSSRGVSSYNEQFF. CDR3 DNA sequence: TGTGCCAGCAGTTCCAGGGGGGTCAGCTCCTACAATGAGCAGTTCTTC.